This T cell receptor beta chain was captured by sequencing in a study of blood T cell repertoires in COVID-19 (dated by TCRdb to about 2020). Some background on the complete study: Samples covering the acute and convalescent phases of COVID-19 were provided by collaborators in the United States, Italy and Spain. The repertoires were released in a freely available public database intended as a resource for research on the immune response to SARS-CoV-2. Subjects who had been exposed to COVID-19, were actively infected with it, or had recovered from it provided the deeply sampled blood TCRbeta repertoires that made up the dataset. The sample metadata nearly always contained a de-identified subject ID, COVID-19 status, age in years and sex. The samples were drawn from the first 160 participants of the ongoing ImmuneRACE study and from 1,254 subjects provided by 6 global collaborators. Where HLA class I and class II types were available, the types were taken from metadata supplied by the sample provider, not from assay-based typing. The prospective study material was composed of cDNA or gDNA derived from T cells, B-cell-depleted T cells, or PBMCs.

With respect to this clone: There is no known antigen for this receptor. No quality values exist for individual bases; no much larger clone is one base distant.

Whole blood was collected in K2EDTA tubes by collaborating institutions according to the institutions' own protocols. Collaborator samples were shipped for TCRbeta analysis as frozen whole blood, isolated PBMCs, or DNA extracted from either sample type. TCRbeta CDR3 regions were amplified from genomic DNA using the immunoSEQ Assay, a bias-controlled multiplex PCR. The paper's processing steps were these. The number of nucleated cells in each sample was estimated from the amplification of reference gene primers within the assay. Sequence reads were collapsed and filtered to measure the absolute abundance of every unique TCRbeta CDR3 rearrangement. For each sample, productive Simpson clonality was calculated by taking the square root of Simpson's diversity index across productive rearrangements. TCRdb provides this immuneACCESS table in a form limited to in-frame rearrangements. Some clones are lacking; in checked studies, under half of them reflect an unresolved V gene, and why the rest are absent is not known. V and J calls and clone size are as listed in that table; D and trimming were resolved from the DNA. This sample holds tens of thousands of clones; 75% to 90% were observed only once. The top ten clones comprise approximately 8% of the sample.

General study outcomes and caveats: The quantity of clinical and demographic metadata differed by source and by participant and was supplied without curation.

This receptor was identified in a man aged 50 to 59 with active COVID-19. Input material: peripheral blood.

The DNA is TGTGCCAGTAGTGCCCGGGACAGGGGGCGAAGAAACGAGCAGTACTTC. This gives the protein CASSARDRGRRNEQYF. The V gene is TRBV19 and the J gene is TRBJ2-7; the central 12 bases match TRBD1. CDR1 is given as LNHDA and CDR2 as SQIVND, both from the germline V gene (reference sequence). After removal of 5 bases from V and 5 bases from J, the junction retains 10 bases not matched to a gene. The CDR3 measures 16 amino acids from cysteine to phenylalanine. Only the CDR3 part of the read is kept: 48 bases, read in frame from the first base.